The next 17 T cell receptor beta chains were all read from a single sample in a study of T cell responses to AZD1222 COVID-19 vaccine. Repertoires were generated with immunoSEQ multiplex PCR, while TCRdb's copy carries only in-frame clones and drops some. Of 150,000 or so clones in the sample, less than 90% are singletons; the top ten hold 1.5% to 2%. The input for sequencing was peripheral blood, taken on day 0 of AZD1222 vaccination. Receptors were obtained from an adult in good health.

The rearrangement uses TRBV28 and TRBJ1-1; 7 nucleotides match TRBD1. The CDR3 sequence is 14 residues long. Germline V gene data show CDR1 as MDHEN and CDR2 as SYDVKM. Trimming at V came to 7 bases and at J to 1 base, leaving 6 bases not matched to a gene. The DNA of the CDR3 is TGTGCCAGCACAGCAGGGGGATCGAACACTGAAGCTTTCTTT. Protein product: CASTAGGSNTEAFF.

The rearrangement joins TRBV7-3 to TRBJ2-1; tentative D call: TRBD2 (6 bases). The germline gives CDR1 SGHTA, CDR2 FQGTGA. The CDR3 extends over 15 amino acids. Trimming removed 5 bases at V and 6 bases at J, with 17 bases between. The DNA of the CDR3 is TGTGCCAGCAGCCCCGGGGGAGCCTGGGGCAATGAGCAGTTCTTC. Its translation: CASSPGGAWGNEQFF.

The genes are TRBV6-5 and TRBJ1-5; TRBD1 matches at 10 bases. V lost 5 bases to trimming and J lost 6 bases; unmatched junction nucleotides: 7. Per the germline V gene, CDR1 is MNHEY and CDR2 is SVGAGI. The CDR3 has 15 amino acids. CDR3 residues: CASSLGQGFAQPQHF. The CDR3 DNA sequence: TGTGCCAGCAGTCTGGGACAGGGGTTTGCTCAGCCCCAGCATTTT.

This chain uses TRBV19 with TRBJ2-1, with 15 bases matching TRBD2. The CDR3 has 14 amino acids. CDR1 is LNHDA and CDR2 is SQIVND in the germline V gene (reference sequence). V shed 7 bases, J shed 10 bases, and the junction held 5 bases outside the gene matches. CDR3 coding DNA: TGTGCCAGTACTCGGACTAGCGGGGGGGTAGAGCAGTTCTTC. Translation gives CASTRTSGGVEQFF.

The chain recombines TRBV6-6 with TRBJ1-1; D is unclear. This CDR3 contains 13 residues. Germline V gene lookup returns CDR1 MNHNY and CDR2 SVGAGI (reference sequence). V was trimmed by 4 bases and J by 3 bases, leaving 9 bases between them. The CDR3 DNA reads as TGTGCCAGCAGTTCACTGAAGGACACTGAAGCTTTCTTT. The encoded protein is CASSSLKDTEAFF.

The rearrangement links TRBV11-2 to TRBJ1-6; possibly TRBD1 for D (5 bases). Germline CDR1 is SGHAT and CDR2 is FQNNGV. The CDR3 length is 14 residues. The V and J ends lost 5 bases and 6 bases respectively, with 11 bases between them. CDR3 amino acids: CASSATGPNSPLHF. DNA of the CDR3: TGTGCCAGCAGCGCGACGGGACCTAATTCACCCCTCCACTTT.

The chain employs TRBV27 and TRBJ1-2, with TRBD1 matching over 7 bases. With 4 bases clipped from V and 4 bases from J, the junction kept 9 bases outside the gene matches. This CDR3 has 15 residues. CDR1 MNHEY and CDR2 SMNVEV come from the germline V gene (reference sequence). CDR3 DNA sequence: TGTGCCAGCAGTTCCCCCCAACAGGGGTCCTATGGCTACACCTTC. Its translation is CASSSPQQGSYGYTF.

This clone has only a few counts. The CDR3: CASKENTGELFF. For the CDR3, the DNA is TGCGCCAGCAAGGAAAACACCGGGGAGCTGTTTTTT. The chain joins TRBV5-1 to TRBJ2-2; D ambiguous. V lost 6 bases and J lost 2, with 5 bases in between. Per germline, CDR1 SGHRS and CDR2 YFSETQ. The CDR3 covers 12 residues.

V gene TRBV18 combines with J gene TRBJ1-5; 7 bases are a match to TRBD1. Germline V gene sequence: CDR1 KGHSH, CDR2 LQKENI. The CDR3 is made up of 14 amino acids. V shed 3 bases and J 7 bases; nucleotides not matched to a gene: 6. The CDR3 here is CASSPDRVGQPQHF. The CDR3 bases are TGTGCCAGCTCACCCGACAGGGTGGGACAGCCCCAGCATTTT. The full variable domain, with the rest looked up from reference TRBV18 and TRBJ1-5, is NAGVMQNPRHLVRRRGQEARLRCSPMKGHSHVYWYRQLPEEGLKFMVYLQKENIIDESGMPKERFSAEFPKEGPSILRIQQVVRGDSAAYFCASSPDRVGQPQHFGDGTRLSIL.

The chain carries TRBV6-5 and TRBJ2-2; D is undetermined. CDR1 MNHEY and CDR2 SVGAGI come from the germline V gene. The V end was cut by 6 bases, the J end by 0 bases, with 8 bases between. This CDR3 contains 14 residues. CDR3 residues: CASRPLPNTGELFF. In DNA form, the CDR3 reads TGTGCCAGCAGACCTCTACCGAACACCGGGGAGCTGTTTTTT.

The V and J genes are TRBV19 and TRBJ1-2; D uncertain. CDR1 is LNHDA and CDR2 is SQIVND in the germline V gene (reference sequence). The CDR3 extends over 14 amino acids. The germline V and J ends were trimmed by 1 base and 0 bases, with 6 bases remaining between them. The CDR3 bases are TGTGCCAGTAGTATAGCCGGAGCTAACTATGGCTACACCTTC. Its protein is CASSIAGANYGYTF.

This chain joins TRBV6-6 and TRBJ1-1; D is unclear. Germline V gene lookup returns CDR1 MNHNY and CDR2 SVGAGI (reference sequence). The CDR3 has 13 amino acids. V lost 5 bases, J lost 1 base, and 8 bases lay in between. CDR3 in DNA: TGTGCCAGCAGTCCGGTGGGGAACACTGAAGCTTTCTTT. This codes for CASSPVGNTEAFF.

The V gene is TRBV5-1, the J gene TRBJ2-7; the D gene is possibly TRBD2 (6 bases). The germline V gene encodes CDR1 SGHRS and CDR2 YFSETQ. CDR3 size: 13 residues. The V and J ends lost 4 bases and 2 bases respectively, with 10 bases between them. For the CDR3, the DNA is TGCGCCAGCAGCGCGGGACTTACCTACGAGCAGTACTTC. Protein: CASSAGLTYEQYF.

This clone was counted a single time. Compared with germline, one end of the junction differs, possibly owing to a read error. The J gene is TRBJ1-5, the V gene TRBV9, with D possibly being TRBD1 (6 bases). This CDR3 comprises 15 residues. The germline CDR1 and CDR2 sequences are SGDLS and YYNGEE. CDR3: CASSVEGRDNRPQHF. CDR3 sequence (DNA): TGTGCCAGCAGCGTAGAGGGCAGGGACAATCGGCCCCAGCATTTT. The whole variable domain, filled in from reference TRBV9 and TRBJ1-5, reads DSGVTQTPKHLITATGQRVTLRCSPRSGDLSVYWYQQSLDQGLQFLIQYYNGEERAKGNILERFSAQQFPDLHSELNLSSLELGDSALYFCASSVEGRDNRPQHFGDGTRLSIL.

The J gene is TRBJ1-3, the V gene TRBV30; no reliable D call. CDR1 GTSNPN and CDR2 SVGIG come from the germline V gene (reference sequence). The V end lost 1 base, the J end lost 4 bases, and 11 bases lay between the germline ends. The CDR3 sequence is 14 residues long. The CDR3, as DNA: TGTGCCTGGAGTGGTGTAGGGCAAGGAAACACCATATATTTT. Residues: CAWSGVGQGNTIYF.

This rearrangement joins TRBV5-1 to TRBJ2-5; possibly TRBD1 for D (6 bases). Germline V lookup: CDR1 SGHRS, CDR2 YFSETQ. The CDR3 has 14 amino acids. V was pared by 4 bases and J by 10 bases, with 20 bases between. The CDR3 DNA reads TGCGCCAGCAGCCTTCCGGGACAAGAGTGGAACCAGTACTTC. Amino acid sequence: CASSLPGQEWNQYF.

The V gene is TRBV18, the J gene TRBJ2-7; 8 nucleotides agree with TRBD1. The V gene's germline CDR1 is KGHSH and CDR2 LQKENI. Unmatched junction bases numbered 14, after V lost 5 bases and J lost 5 bases. This CDR3 is built from 16 residues. The CDR3 DNA follows: TGTGCCAGCTCATTGGGACAGGCGATCCCCATTGACGAGCAGTACTTC. Its protein product is CASSLGQAIPIDEQYF.